The next 30 T cell receptor beta chains were all read from a single sample in a study of blood T cell repertoires in COVID-19. Assay: immunoSEQ multiplex PCR; the TCRdb copy retains only in-frame clones and omits some. In the table there are approximately 230,000 clones, roughly 87% of which are singletons. The specimen sequenced was PBMCs or T cells enriched from blood (not recorded which). These receptor sequences come from a woman under 40 with acute COVID-19.

The chain uses TRBV25-1 and TRBJ2-2; 8 positions agree with TRBD1. CDR1 and CDR2 (germline): MGHDK, SYGVNS. The V segment lost 4 bases and the J segment 4 bases; nucleotides outside the gene matches: 5. CDR3 length: 15 amino acids. The CDR3, as DNA: TGTGCCAGCAGTGCTGAGACAGGGGTCACCGGGGAGCTGTTTTTT. Its translation: CASSAETGVTGELFF.

This clone occurred a few times. The rearrangement joins TRBV28 to TRBJ1-6; tentative D call: TRBD1 (5 bases). The CDR3 has 14 residues. CDR1 is MDHEN, CDR2 SYDVKM, per germline. Trimming pared 6 bases from V and 7 bases from J, leaving 13 bases between. The CDR3 region is CASSLSRQNSPLHF. The CDR3 DNA follows: TGTGCCAGCAGCCTAAGCCGACAGAATTCACCCCTCCACTTT.

The chain is built from TRBV6-5 and TRBJ2-1, with unresolved D. V was pared by 4 bases and J by 10 bases, with 11 bases between. This CDR3 has 12 amino acids. Germline CDR1 MNHEY, CDR2 SVGAGI. CDR3 sequence (DNA): TGTGCCAGCAGTTTGGCTCACGGGGAGCAGTTCTTC. This encodes CASSLAHGEQFF.

The rearrangement joins TRBV6-2 or TRBV6-3 to TRBJ1-3; 7 bases fit TRBD1. Germline V gene data show CDR1 as MNHEY and CDR2 as SVGEGT. The trim removed 5 bases at V and 4 bases at J, leaving 17 bases unmatched. There are 18 residues in the CDR3. CDR3 sequence: CASSPLRNRGFGGNTIYF. In DNA form, the CDR3 reads TGTGCCAGCAGTCCCCTCCGGAACAGGGGTTTCGGCGGAAACACCATATATTTT.

V and J are TRBV21-1 and TRBJ1-5; TRBD1 was called by the table and not checked on the DNA. TRBV21-1 is shown as a pseudogene. The length of the CDR3 is 13 residues. CDR3 region: CAASSQGGQPQHF. CDR3 nucleotides: TGTGCCGCTTCGTCACAGGGGGGTCAGCCCCAGCATTTT.

The rearrangement joins TRBV18 to TRBJ2-3, with D tentatively TRBD2 (5 bases). The CDR3 runs 17 residues. In germline, CDR1 is KGHSH, CDR2 LQKENI. Between the trimmed V and J ends, which lost 1 base and 0 bases, there was a span of 14 bases. In nucleotides, the CDR3 is TGTGCCAGCTCACCACGCGGACTGTCCCTTAGCACAGATACGCAGTATTTT. As protein: CASSPRGLSLSTDTQYF.

This rearrangement joins TRBV6-1 to TRBJ1-3; 9 nucleotides agree with TRBD1. The CDR3 is made up of 17 amino acids. V dropped 4 bases and J dropped 1; count of bases not matched to a gene: 8. Germline CDR1 and CDR2: MNHNS and SASEGT. This chain's CDR3 is CASSGLGTGISGNTIYF. The CDR3 DNA reads TGTGCCAGCAGTGGCCTCGGGACAGGGATATCTGGAAACACCATATATTTT.

The chain employs TRBV27 and TRBJ1-5; D is possibly TRBD1 (5 bases). V lost 4 bases and J lost 5, with 12 bases in between. Germline-derived CDR1 and CDR2 are MNHEY and SMNVEV (reference sequence). The CDR3 covers 14 residues. The CDR3 sequence is CASSSVPGHQPQHF. CDR3 nucleotide sequence: TGTGCCAGCAGTTCAGTCCCAGGGCATCAGCCCCAGCATTTT.

The chain joins TRBV9 to TRBJ2-7, with D maybe TRBD1 (5 bases). The germline gives CDR1 SGDLS, CDR2 YYNGEE. The CDR3 is 14 amino acids. The ends were cut back, 0 bases at V and 6 bases at J, with 13 bases in the middle. The CDR3 nucleotides are TGTGCCAGCAGCGTAGGCCCACAGGTCCGCGAGCAGTACTTC. This encodes CASSVGPQVREQYF.

V is TRBV12-3 or TRBV12-4 and J is TRBJ1-2; perhaps TRBD1 as D (6 bases). This CDR3 is built from 13 residues. V dropped 5 bases and J dropped 2 bases, with 9 bases sitting between them. The CDR3, as DNA: TGTGCCAGCAGTCCAGGGGAAAACTATGGCTACACCTTC. Translating it yields CASSPGENYGYTF.

The chain joins TRBV6-5 to TRBJ2-5; the D is unclear. This CDR3 is 12 amino acids long. The V gene's germline CDR1 is MNHEY and CDR2 SVGAGI. The DNA of the CDR3 is TGTGCTATAACTAACGAGCAAGAGACCCAGTACTTC. It translates to CAITNEQETQYF.

The chain uses TRBV10-3 and TRBJ1-4, with a weak D call TRBD1 (5 bases). CDR1 is ENHRY and CDR2 is SYGVKD in the germline V gene. Trimming pared 7 bases from V and 7 bases from J, leaving 13 bases between. This CDR3 spans 13 amino acids. The CDR3 reads CAITSGSGEKLFF. CDR3 DNA: TGTGCCATCACGTCAGGGTCCGGTGAAAAACTGTTTTTT.

The chain uses TRBV10-2 and TRBJ2-7; 7 nucleotides align to TRBD2. Germline values: CDR1 WSHSY, CDR2 SAAADI. The V gene end was trimmed by 3 bases and the J gene end by 5 bases; junction bases not matched to a gene: 7. The CDR3 consists of 14 residues. The CDR3 region has the DNA TGCGCCAGCAGTGAAATAAGCGGGACCGACGAGCAGTACTTC. This encodes CASSEISGTDEQYF.

The genes are TRBV3-1 (or the pseudogene TRBV3-2) and TRBJ1-5, with D tentatively TRBD1 (6 bases). Germline V CDR1 and CDR2: LGHDT, YNNKEL (reference sequence). The CDR3 runs 14 residues. Trimming took off 1 base at V and 5 bases at J, with 9 bases between the two ends. The CDR3 coding sequence is TGTGCCAGCAGCCAAGCCTCAGGGGATCAGCCCCAGCATTTT. It codes for CASSQASGDQPQHF.

The chain combines TRBV6-5 with TRBJ1-6; a possible D gene is TRBD1 (6 bases). The germline V gene encodes CDR1 MNHEY and CDR2 SVGAGI. This CDR3 spans 15 amino acids. The ends were cut back, 3 bases at V and 6 bases at J, with 12 bases in the middle. CDR3 DNA: TGTGCCAGCAGTTATGCAGGGGTAGCTAATTCACCCCTCCACTTT. The encoded protein is CASSYAGVANSPLHF.

The chain is built from TRBV11-3 and TRBJ2-7; 7 positions agree with TRBD2. With 1 base clipped from V and 3 bases from J, the junction kept 3 bases outside the gene matches. The length of the CDR3 is 14 residues. Germline V gene data show CDR1 as SGHNT and CDR2 as YENEEA. The CDR3 bases are TGTGCCAGCAGCTTAGGGAGCGGGGACTACGAGCAGTACTTC. Protein: CASSLGSGDYEQYF. The full variable domain, with the rest looked up from reference TRBV11-3 and TRBJ2-7, is EAGVVQSPRYKIIEKKQPVAFWCNPISGHNTLYWYLQNLGQGPELLIRYENEEAVDDSQLPKDRFSAERLKGVDSTLKIQPAELGDSAVYLCASSLGSGDYEQYFGPGTRLTVT.

The V gene is TRBV11-2, the J gene TRBJ2-7, with a possible D match to TRBD1 (5 bases). Germline V gives CDR1 SGHAT, CDR2 FQNNGV. V was clipped by 5 bases and J by 3 bases, with 14 bases between them. The CDR3 has 14 amino acids. In DNA, the CDR3 is TGTGCCAGCAGCAGCAGGGTCCAAGGCTACGAGCAGTACTTC. Translation: CASSSRVQGYEQYF. The full variable domain, completed using reference TRBV11-2 and TRBJ2-7, is EAGVAQSPRYKIIEKRQSVAFWCNPISGHATLYWYQQILGQGPKLLIQFQNNGVVDDSQLPKDRFSAERLKGVDSTLKIQPAKLEDSAVYLCASSSRVQGYEQYFGPGTRLTVT.

The rearrangement links TRBV7-8 to TRBJ2-1; 11 bases are shared with TRBD2. CDR3 length equals 17 residues. Trimming cost V 5 bases and J 2 bases; bases outside gene matches: 8. CDR1 SGHVS and CDR2 FQNEAQ come from the germline V gene. The CDR3 loop is CASSDRVSGRAYNEQFF. The CDR3 DNA follows: TGTGCCAGCAGCGATCGGGTTAGCGGGAGGGCCTACAATGAGCAGTTCTTC. Full variable domain (missing parts from reference TRBV7-8 and TRBJ2-1): GAGVSQSPRYKVAKRGQDVALRCDPISGHVSLFWYQQALGQGPEFLTYFQNEAQLDKSGLPSDRFFAERPEGSVSTLKIQRTQQEDSAVYLCASSDRVSGRAYNEQFFGPGTRLTVL.

The chain joins TRBV3-1 (or the pseudogene TRBV3-2) to TRBJ2-2, with 11 bases lining up with TRBD1. The CDR3 is made up of 16 amino acids. Trimming removed 1 base from V and 6 bases from J; junction bases left unmatched: 4. Germline-derived CDR1 and CDR2 are LGHDT and YNNKEL (reference sequence). CDR3 coding DNA: TGTGCCAGCAGCCAAGCCGGGACAGGGGGATCCGGGGAGCTGTTTTTT. It yields the protein CASSQAGTGGSGELFF.

The CDR3, as DNA: TGTGCCAGCAGCGTTAGACAGGGTGGGACCGGGGAGCTGTTTTTT. Amino acids: CASSVRQGGTGELFF. The V call is TRBV2, the J call TRBJ2-2; 7 bases are a match to TRBD1. This CDR3 has 15 residues. The germline V gene encodes CDR1 SNHLY and CDR2 FYNNEI. V lost 6 bases, J lost 5 bases, and 9 bases stayed unmatched.

The rearrangement links TRBV11-2 to TRBJ2-1; TRBD2 agrees at 10 bases. With 1 base clipped from V and 2 bases from J, the junction kept 2 bases outside the gene matches. Germline V gene lookup returns CDR1 SGHAT and CDR2 FQNNGV. This CDR3 is 16 amino acids long. Here the CDR3 reads CASSLGLAGAYNEQFF. DNA of the CDR3: TGTGCCAGCAGCTTAGGGCTAGCGGGAGCCTACAATGAGCAGTTCTTC.

The rearrangement joins TRBV6-5 to TRBJ2-7, with D possibly matching TRBD1 (6 bases). Deletions cut 5 bases from V and 2 bases from J, with 10 bases between. In germline, CDR1 is MNHEY, CDR2 SVGAGI. This CDR3 region has 13 residues. This chain's CDR3 is CASSRTATYEQYF. The CDR3, as DNA: TGTGCCAGCAGTCGGACAGCCACCTACGAGCAGTACTTC.

The rearrangement links TRBV7-2 to TRBJ1-2; tentatively, D is TRBD1 (6 bases). The CDR3 runs 16 residues. V lost 5 bases to trimming and J lost 6 bases, with 22 bases between them. CDR1 and CDR2 from the germline V gene are SGHTA and FQGNSA. The CDR3 nucleotides are TGTGCCAGCAGCGCACAAATTAAAACAGGGTCTCATGGCTACACCTTC. Its translation is CASSAQIKTGSHGYTF. Filled out from reference TRBV7-2 and TRBJ1-2, the complete variable domain reads GAGVSQSPSNKVTEKGKDVELRCDPISGHTALYWYRQSLGQGLEFLIYFQGNSAPDKSGLPSDRFSAERTGGSVSTLTIQRTQQEDSAVYLCASSAQIKTGSHGYTFGSGTRLTVV.

This sequence joins TRBV4-3 and TRBJ2-1, with 7 positions matching TRBD2. The germline gives CDR1 LGHNA, CDR2 YSLEER. The trim removed 0 bases at V and 4 bases at J, leaving 6 bases unmatched. The CDR3 has 16 residues. The CDR3 coding sequence is TGCGCCAGCAGCCAAGATTCGGCTAGCGGATACAATGAGCAGTTCTTC. It codes for CASSQDSASGYNEQFF.

The genes are TRBV28 and TRBJ2-7; 8 nucleotides agree with TRBD1. In germline, CDR1 is MDHEN, CDR2 SYDVKM. The trim removed 8 bases at V and 3 bases at J, leaving 9 bases unmatched. This CDR3 is built from 14 residues. The CDR3 sequence is CASCPDRGDYEQYF. The CDR3 bases are TGTGCCAGCTGCCCCGACAGGGGTGACTACGAGCAGTACTTC.

This chain links TRBV7-3 with TRBJ1-1; no clear D gene. CDR1 is SGHTA and CDR2 is FQGTGA in the germline V gene. V was shortened by 5 bases and J by 4 bases, with 14 bases between the two germline ends. The CDR3 length is 14 residues. CDR3 protein: CASSPGPASTEAFF. CDR3 sequence (DNA): TGTGCCAGCAGCCCTGGGCCGGCGAGCACTGAAGCTTTCTTT.

The CDR3, as DNA: TGTGCCAGCAGTGAGGGGGAGGGCAGGACAGATACGCAGTATTTT. As protein: CASSEGEGRTDTQYF. The chain uses TRBV2 and TRBJ2-3; 7 bases fit TRBD2. This CDR3 has 15 amino acids. Trimming cost V 3 bases and J 3 bases; bases outside gene matches: 6. Germline CDR1 and CDR2: SNHLY and FYNNEI.

This chain joins TRBV5-4 and TRBJ2-3, with TRBD1 matching over 8 bases. The CDR3 loop spans 14 amino acids. Per germline, CDR1 SGHNT and CDR2 YYREEE (reference sequence). J was trimmed by 3 bases and V by 2 bases; bases with no gene match: 2. The CDR3, as DNA: TGTGCCAGCAGCTTCAGGACAGGGACAGATACGCAGTATTTT. Translation gives CASSFRTGTDTQYF.

The V and J genes are TRBV7-2 and TRBJ1-2; TRBD1 matches at 7 bases. Germline CDR1 is SGHTA and CDR2 is FQGNSA. V was pared by 5 bases and J by 3 bases, with 12 bases of the junction left unmatched. CDR3 length: 16 residues. The CDR3 bases are TGTGCCAGCAGCCCGGGACTTCGGGACAGCCACTATGGCTACACCTTC. This gives the protein CASSPGLRDSHYGYTF.

The rearrangement links TRBV7-9 to TRBJ2-1, with TRBD2 matching 7 bases. J gave up 6 bases and V 4 bases, and 6 bases lay outside the gene matches. This CDR3 contains 14 residues. The germline V gene encodes CDR1 SEHNR and CDR2 FQNEAQ (reference sequence). DNA of the CDR3: TGTGCCAGCAGCTCCCGACTAGCCACCAATGAGCAGTTCTTC. Its protein product is CASSSRLATNEQFF.